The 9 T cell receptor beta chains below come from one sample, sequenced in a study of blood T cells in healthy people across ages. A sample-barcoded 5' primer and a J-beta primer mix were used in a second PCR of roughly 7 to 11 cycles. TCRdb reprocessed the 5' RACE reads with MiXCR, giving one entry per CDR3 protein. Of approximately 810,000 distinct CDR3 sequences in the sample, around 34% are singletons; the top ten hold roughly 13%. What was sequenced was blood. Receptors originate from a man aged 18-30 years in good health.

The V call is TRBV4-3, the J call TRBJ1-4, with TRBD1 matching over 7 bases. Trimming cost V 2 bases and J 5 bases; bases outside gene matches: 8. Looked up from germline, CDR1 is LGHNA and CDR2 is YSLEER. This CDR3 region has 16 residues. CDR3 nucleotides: TGCGCCAGCAGCCAAAGGCAGACAGGGAGAAATGAAAAACTGTTTTTT. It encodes CASSQRQTGRNEKLFF.

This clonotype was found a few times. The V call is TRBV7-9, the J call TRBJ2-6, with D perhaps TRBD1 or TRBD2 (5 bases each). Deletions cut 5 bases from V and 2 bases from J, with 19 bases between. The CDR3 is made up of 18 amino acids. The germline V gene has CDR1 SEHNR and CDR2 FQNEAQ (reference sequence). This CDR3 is CASSSRQIGGPGANVLTF. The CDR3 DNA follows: TGTGCCAGCAGCAGTCGACAGATAGGAGGTCCTGGGGCCAACGTCCTGACTTTC. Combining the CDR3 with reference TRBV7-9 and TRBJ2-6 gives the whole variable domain DTGVSQNPRHKITKRGQNVTFRCDPISEHNRLYWYRQTLGQGPEFLTYFQNEAQLEKSRLLSDRFSAERPKGSFSTLEIQRTEQGDSAMYLCASSSRQIGGPGANVLTFGAGSRLTVL.

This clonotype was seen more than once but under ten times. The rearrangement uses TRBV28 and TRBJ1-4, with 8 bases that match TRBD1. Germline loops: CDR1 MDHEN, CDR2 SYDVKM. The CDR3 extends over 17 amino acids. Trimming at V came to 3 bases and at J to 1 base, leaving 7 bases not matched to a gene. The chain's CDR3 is CASSFLRGRETNEKLFF. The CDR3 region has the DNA TGTGCCAGCAGTTTTCTCAGGGGGCGGGAAACTAATGAAAAACTGTTTTTT. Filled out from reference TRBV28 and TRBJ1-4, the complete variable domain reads DVKVTQSSRYLVKRTGEKVFLECVQDMDHENMFWYRQDPGLGLRLIYFSYDVKMKEKGDIPEGYSVSREKKERFSLILESASTNQTSMYLCASSFLRGRETNEKLFFGSGTQLSVL.

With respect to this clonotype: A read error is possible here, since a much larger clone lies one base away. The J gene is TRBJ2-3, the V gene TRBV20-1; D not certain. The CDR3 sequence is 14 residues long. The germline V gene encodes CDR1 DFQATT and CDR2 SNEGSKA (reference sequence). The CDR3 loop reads CSARLGYSTNTQYF. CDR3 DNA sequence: TGCAGTGCCCGCCTTGGGTATAGCACAAATACGCAGTATTTT.

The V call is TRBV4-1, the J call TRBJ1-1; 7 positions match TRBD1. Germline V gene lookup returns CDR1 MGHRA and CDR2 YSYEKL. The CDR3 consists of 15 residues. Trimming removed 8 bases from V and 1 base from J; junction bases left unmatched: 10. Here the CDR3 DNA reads TGCGCCAGCGCACCCGGACAGGATACGAACACTGAAGCTTTCTTT. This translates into CASAPGQDTNTEAFF.

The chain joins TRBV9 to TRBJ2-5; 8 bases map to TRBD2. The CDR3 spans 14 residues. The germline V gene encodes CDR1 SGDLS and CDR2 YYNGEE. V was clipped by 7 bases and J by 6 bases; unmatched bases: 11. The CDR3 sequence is CASSGTSALKTQYF. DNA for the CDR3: TGTGCCAGCTCAGGGACTAGTGCGCTGAAGACCCAGTACTTC.

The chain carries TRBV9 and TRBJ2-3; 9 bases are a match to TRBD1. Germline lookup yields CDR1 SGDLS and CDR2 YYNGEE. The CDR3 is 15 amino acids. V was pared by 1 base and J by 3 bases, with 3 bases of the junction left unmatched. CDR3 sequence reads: CASSVRGQGTDTQYF. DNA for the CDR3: TGTGCCAGCAGCGTAAGGGGACAGGGAACAGATACGCAGTATTTT.

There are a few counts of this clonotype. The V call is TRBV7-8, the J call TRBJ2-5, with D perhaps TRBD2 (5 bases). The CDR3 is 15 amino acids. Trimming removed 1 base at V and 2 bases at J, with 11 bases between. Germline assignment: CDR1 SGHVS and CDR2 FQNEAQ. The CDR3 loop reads CASSLVRTRQETQYF. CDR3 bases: TGTGCCAGCAGCTTAGTTCGGACTCGACAAGAGACCCAGTACTTC.

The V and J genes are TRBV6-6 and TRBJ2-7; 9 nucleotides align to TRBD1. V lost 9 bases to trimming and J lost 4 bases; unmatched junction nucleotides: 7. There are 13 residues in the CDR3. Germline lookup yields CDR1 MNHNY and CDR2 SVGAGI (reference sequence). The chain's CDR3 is CASGTGIFYEQYF. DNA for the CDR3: TGTGCCAGTGGGACAGGGATATTTTACGAGCAGTACTTC.